This T cell receptor beta chain was found in a study of regulatory T cells in long-lasting Graves disease. Study-level results: Thyroid tissue was not sampled; only peripheral blood was.

After removal of 7 bases from V and 0 bases from J, the junction contained 7 bases not matched to a gene. CDR3 length equals 14 residues. Germline V lookup: CDR1 SQVTM, CDR2 ANQGSEA. To make TCR beta libraries, researchers used iRepertoire HTBI primers and Arm-PCR of CDR3 regions. TCRdb analysed the multiplex PCR reads with MiXCR anew, one entry per CDR3 protein. Of roughly 450,000 distinct CDR3 sequences listed, around a fifth are singletons. Note on this clonotype: Its cognate antigen is unknown.

The time point was: persistent/refractory GD, antithyroid drugs over 5 years with positive TRAb. PBMC-derived RNA was used for the TCR library. The V and J genes are TRBV29-1 and TRBJ2-3; TRBD2 matches at 7 bases. This TCR came from a female donor with Graves disease. This specimen was peripheral blood mononuclear cells (PBMCs), taken when the disease was refractory, from a patient treated with antithyroid drugs. The DNA of the CDR3 is TGCAGCGGGGCGGGACTACCTAGCACAGATACGCAGTATTTT. Translation gives CSGAGLPSTDTQYF.